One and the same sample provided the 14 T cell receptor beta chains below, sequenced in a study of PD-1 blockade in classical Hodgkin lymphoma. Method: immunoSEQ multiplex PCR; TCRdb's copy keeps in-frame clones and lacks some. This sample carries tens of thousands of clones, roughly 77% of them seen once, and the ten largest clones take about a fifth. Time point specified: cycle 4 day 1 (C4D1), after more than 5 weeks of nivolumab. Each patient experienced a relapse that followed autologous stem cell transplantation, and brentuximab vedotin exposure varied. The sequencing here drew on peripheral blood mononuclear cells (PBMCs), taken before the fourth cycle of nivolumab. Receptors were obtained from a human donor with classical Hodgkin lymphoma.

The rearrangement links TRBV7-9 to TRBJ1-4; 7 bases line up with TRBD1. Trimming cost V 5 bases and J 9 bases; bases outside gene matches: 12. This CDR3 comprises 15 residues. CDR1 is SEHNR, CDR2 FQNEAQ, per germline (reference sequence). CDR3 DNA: TGTGCCAGCAGCCAAACGACGGGGACAGCTCAAAAACTGTTTTTT. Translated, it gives CASSQTTGTAQKLFF.

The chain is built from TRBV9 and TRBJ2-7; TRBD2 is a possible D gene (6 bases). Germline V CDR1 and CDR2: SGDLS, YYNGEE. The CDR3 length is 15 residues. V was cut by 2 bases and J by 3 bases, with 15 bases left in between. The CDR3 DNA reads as TGTGCCAGCAGCGTTGCGGGTAGCGGATTCTACGAGCAGTACTTC. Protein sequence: CASSVAGSGFYEQYF.

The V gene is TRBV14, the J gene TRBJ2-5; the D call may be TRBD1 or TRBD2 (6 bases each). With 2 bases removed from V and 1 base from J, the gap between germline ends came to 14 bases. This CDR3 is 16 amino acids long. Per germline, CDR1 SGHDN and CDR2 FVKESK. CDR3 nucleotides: TGTGCCAGCAGCCAACTGGCCGGGGGCCGCCAAGAGACCCAGTACTTC. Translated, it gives CASSQLAGGRQETQYF.

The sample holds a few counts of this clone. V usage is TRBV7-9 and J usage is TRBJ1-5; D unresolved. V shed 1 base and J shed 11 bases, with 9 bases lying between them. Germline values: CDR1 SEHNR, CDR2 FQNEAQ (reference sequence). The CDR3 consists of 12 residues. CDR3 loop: CASSLDAFSQHF. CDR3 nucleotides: TGTGCCAGCAGCTTAGATGCCTTTTCCCAGCATTTT.

The CDR3 nucleotides read TGTGCCAGCAGCTTAGCGGGGGCAGCTGCAACTAATGAAAAACTGTTTTTT. It encodes CASSLAGAAATNEKLFF. V usage is TRBV7-2 and J usage is TRBJ1-4, with D possibly TRBD1 on 6 matching bases. CDR3 size: 17 residues. Between the trimmed V and J ends, which lost 0 bases and 0 bases, there was a span of 11 bases. CDR1 SGHTA and CDR2 FQGNSA come from the germline V gene.

The CDR3 loop is CASNPSPGGYTF. The CDR3 coding sequence is TGTGCCAGCAACCCCTCCCCCGGGGGCTACACCTTC. The V and J genes are TRBV28 and TRBJ1-2; no definite D call. Germline V gene data show CDR1 as MDHEN and CDR2 as SYDVKM. V lost 7 bases and J lost 8, with 14 bases in between. This CDR3 contains 12 residues.

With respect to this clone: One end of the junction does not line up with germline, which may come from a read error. Written as DNA, the CDR3 is TGTGCCGGCAGCTTATCCCCGAATCCTGTCGAGCAGTACTTC. Amino acid sequence: CAGSLSPNPVEQYF. V usage is TRBV7-6 and J usage is TRBJ2-7, with D unresolved. Germline V lookup: CDR1 SGHVS, CDR2 FNYEAQ. The CDR3 is made up of 14 amino acids.

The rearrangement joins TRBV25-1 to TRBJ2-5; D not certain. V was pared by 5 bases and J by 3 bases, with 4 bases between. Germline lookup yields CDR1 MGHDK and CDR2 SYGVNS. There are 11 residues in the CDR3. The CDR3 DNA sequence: TGTGCCAGCAGTTTAAAAGAGACCCAGTACTTC. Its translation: CASSLKETQYF.

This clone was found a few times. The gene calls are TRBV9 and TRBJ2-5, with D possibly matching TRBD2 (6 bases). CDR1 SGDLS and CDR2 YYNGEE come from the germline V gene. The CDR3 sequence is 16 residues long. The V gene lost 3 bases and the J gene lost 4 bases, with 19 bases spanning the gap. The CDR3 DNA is TGTGCCAGCAGCGGAAGCGGAACAGTGGGAGGAGAGACCCAGTACTTC. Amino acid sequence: CASSGSGTVGGETQYF.

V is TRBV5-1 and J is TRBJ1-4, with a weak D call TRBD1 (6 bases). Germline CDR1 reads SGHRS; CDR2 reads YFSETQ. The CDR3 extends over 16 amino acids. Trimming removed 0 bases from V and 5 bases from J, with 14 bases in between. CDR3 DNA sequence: TGCGCCAGCAGCTTGGCACAGGGCAGTCAAAATGAAAAACTGTTTTTT. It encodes CASSLAQGSQNEKLFF.

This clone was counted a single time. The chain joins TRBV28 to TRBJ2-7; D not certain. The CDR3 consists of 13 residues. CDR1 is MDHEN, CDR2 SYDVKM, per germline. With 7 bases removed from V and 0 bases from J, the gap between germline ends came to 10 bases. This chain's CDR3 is CASNQPSSYEQYF. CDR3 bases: TGTGCCAGCAACCAGCCCAGCTCCTACGAGCAGTACTTC.

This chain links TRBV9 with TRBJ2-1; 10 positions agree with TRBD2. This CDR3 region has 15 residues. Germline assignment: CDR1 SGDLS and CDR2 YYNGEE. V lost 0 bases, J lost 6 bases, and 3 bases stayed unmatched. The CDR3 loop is CASSVELAGPNEQFF. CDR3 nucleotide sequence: TGTGCCAGCAGCGTAGAACTAGCGGGGCCCAATGAGCAGTTCTTC.

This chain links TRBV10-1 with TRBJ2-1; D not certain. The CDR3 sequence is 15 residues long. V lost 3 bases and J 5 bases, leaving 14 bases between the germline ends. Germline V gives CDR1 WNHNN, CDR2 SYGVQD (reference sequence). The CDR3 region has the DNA TGCGCCAGCAGTGACCCTCCACTTGGCGACAATGAGCAGTTCTTC. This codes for CASSDPPLGDNEQFF.

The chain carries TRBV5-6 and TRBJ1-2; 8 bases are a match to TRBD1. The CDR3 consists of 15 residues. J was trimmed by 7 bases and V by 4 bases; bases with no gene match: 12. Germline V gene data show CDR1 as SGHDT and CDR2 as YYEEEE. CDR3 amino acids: CASSAPGQVLSGYTF. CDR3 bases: TGTGCCAGCAGCGCCCCGGGACAGGTTTTGAGTGGCTACACCTTC.